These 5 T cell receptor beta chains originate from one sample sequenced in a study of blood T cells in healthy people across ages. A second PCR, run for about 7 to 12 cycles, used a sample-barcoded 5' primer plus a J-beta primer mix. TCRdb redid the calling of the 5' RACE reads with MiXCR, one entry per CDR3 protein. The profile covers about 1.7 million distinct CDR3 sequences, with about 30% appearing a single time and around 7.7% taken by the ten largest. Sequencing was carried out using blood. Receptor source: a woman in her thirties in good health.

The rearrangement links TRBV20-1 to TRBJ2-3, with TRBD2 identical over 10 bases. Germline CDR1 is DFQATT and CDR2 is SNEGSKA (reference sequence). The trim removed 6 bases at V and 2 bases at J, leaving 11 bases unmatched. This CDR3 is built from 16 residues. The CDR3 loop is CSASDTGTSATDTQYF. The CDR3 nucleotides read TGCAGTGCCTCCGATACCGGGACTAGCGCCACAGATACGCAGTATTTT.

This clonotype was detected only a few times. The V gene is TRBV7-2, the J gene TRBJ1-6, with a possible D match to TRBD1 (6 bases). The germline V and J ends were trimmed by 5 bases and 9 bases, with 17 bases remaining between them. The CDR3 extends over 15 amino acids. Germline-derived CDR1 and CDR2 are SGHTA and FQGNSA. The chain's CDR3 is CASSMIRGYGSPLHF. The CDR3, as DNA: TGTGCCAGCAGCATGATCAGGGGCTACGGTTCACCCCTCCACTTT.

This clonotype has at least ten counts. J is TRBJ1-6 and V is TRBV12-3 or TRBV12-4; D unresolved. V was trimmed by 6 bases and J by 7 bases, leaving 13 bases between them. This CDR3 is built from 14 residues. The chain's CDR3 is CASSRSGPNSPLHF. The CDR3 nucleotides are TGTGCCAGCAGCAGGTCCGGACCCAATTCACCCCTCCACTTT.

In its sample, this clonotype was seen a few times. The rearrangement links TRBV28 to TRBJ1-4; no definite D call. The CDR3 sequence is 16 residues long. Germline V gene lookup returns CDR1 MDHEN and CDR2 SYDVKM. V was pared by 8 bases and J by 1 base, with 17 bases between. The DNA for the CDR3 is TGTGCCAGCGGCCAGACTGGATTCGAAACTAATGAAAAACTGTTTTTT. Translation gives CASGQTGFETNEKLFF.

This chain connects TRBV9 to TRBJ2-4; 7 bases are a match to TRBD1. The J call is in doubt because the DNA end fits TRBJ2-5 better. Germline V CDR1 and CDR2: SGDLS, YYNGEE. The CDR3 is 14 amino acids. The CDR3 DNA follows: TGTGCCAGCAGCGTCCGACAGGGTAGAGAGACCCAGTACTTC. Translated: CASSVRQGRETQYF.